The 21 T cell receptor beta chains listed next were all sequenced from one sample in a study of blood T cell repertoires in COVID-19. Method: immunoSEQ multiplex PCR; TCRdb's copy keeps in-frame clones and lacks some. In the table there are 130,000 or so clones, roughly 80% of which are singletons. Sequences were obtained from peripheral blood. Receptor source: a human donor in a cohort sampled during active COVID-19.

This rearrangement joins TRBV24-1 to TRBJ2-3, with 8 bases fitting TRBD1. The CDR3 runs 16 residues. The germline CDR1 and CDR2 sequences are KGHDR and SFDVKD. V trimming: 5 bases; J trimming: 0 bases; junction bases outside the gene matches: 6. CDR3 protein: CATSVRGQGSTDTQYF. Written as DNA, the CDR3 is TGTGCCACCAGTGTCAGGGGGCAAGGGAGCACAGATACGCAGTATTTT.

The genes are TRBV6-5 and TRBJ2-1; 9 bases line up with TRBD1. CDR3 length equals 15 residues. J lost 6 bases, V lost 6 bases, and 9 bases had no gene match. The germline gives CDR1 MNHEY, CDR2 SVGAGI. The CDR3 reads CASRAHSGQGNEQFF. DNA of the CDR3: TGTGCCAGCAGGGCCCACTCGGGACAGGGCAATGAGCAGTTCTTC.

This clone was seen more than once but under ten times. J is TRBJ2-2 and V is TRBV9; D is unclear. The length of the CDR3 is 16 residues. V was clipped by 0 bases and J by 5 bases, with 14 bases between them. CDR1 and CDR2 from the germline V gene are SGDLS and YYNGEE. DNA of the CDR3: TGTGCCAGCAGCGTAGACGCGCAGGTTGTGACCGGGGAGCTGTTTTTT. The encoded protein is CASSVDAQVVTGELFF. The full variable domain, completed using reference TRBV9 and TRBJ2-2, is DSGVTQTPKHLITATGQRVTLRCSPRSGDLSVYWYQQSLDQGLQFLIQYYNGEERAKGNILERFSAQQFPDLHSELNLSSLELGDSALYFCASSVDAQVVTGELFFGEGSRLTVL.

This rearrangement joins TRBV7-8 to TRBJ2-5, with D maybe TRBD2 (6 bases). The V end was cut by 1 base, the J end by 5 bases, with 17 bases between. The length of the CDR3 is 16 residues. Germline V lookup: CDR1 SGHVS, CDR2 FQNEAQ. CDR3 coding DNA: TGTGCCAGCAGCTTAGTTAGGAGGGGTGGATTTGAGACCCAGTACTTC. The encoded protein is CASSLVRRGGFETQYF.

This clone was detected only once. CDR3 DNA: TGTGCCAGCTCACCTCGTCCGGGTGGAGACACTGAAGCTTTCTTT. Translation gives CASSPRPGGDTEAFF. V is TRBV18 and J is TRBJ1-1, with no clear D. V shed 3 bases and J shed 3 bases, with 14 bases lying between them. Per the germline V gene, CDR1 is KGHSH and CDR2 is LQKENI. This CDR3 comprises 15 residues.

The J gene is TRBJ1-1, the V gene TRBV28; 9 positions match TRBD1. The germline gives CDR1 MDHEN, CDR2 SYDVKM. J gave up 6 bases and V 4 bases, and 9 bases lay outside the gene matches. The CDR3 covers 15 residues. The CDR3 region is CASSSRTGAFAEAFF. For the CDR3, the DNA is TGTGCCAGCAGTTCCCGGACAGGGGCTTTCGCTGAAGCTTTCTTT.

The V call is TRBV5-1, the J call TRBJ1-2, with 9 bases lining up with TRBD1. With V trimmed by 0 bases and J by 5 bases, 2 bases remained unmatched. CDR1 and CDR2 from the germline V gene are SGHRS and YFSETQ. There are 14 residues in the CDR3. The CDR3: CASSLGGQGYGYTF. CDR3 nucleotide sequence: TGCGCCAGCAGCTTGGGGGGACAGGGTTATGGCTACACCTTC.

This clone was recorded a few times. The chain recombines TRBV18 with TRBJ1-1; D gene ambiguous. Germline CDR1 and CDR2: KGHSH and LQKENI. The CDR3 sequence is 13 residues long. Trimming removed 2 bases at V and 3 bases at J, with 7 bases between. CDR3: CASSPIGYTEAFF. CDR3 nucleotide sequence: TGTGCCAGCTCACCAATCGGGTACACTGAAGCTTTCTTT.

The chain couples TRBV28 to TRBJ1-4; D gene ambiguous. V was trimmed by 4 bases and J by 5 bases, leaving 14 bases between them. There are 15 residues in the CDR3. Germline V gives CDR1 MDHEN, CDR2 SYDVKM. CDR3 sequence (DNA): TGTGCCAGCAGTTCAAGTACGGACTTAAATGAAAAACTGTTTTTT. It yields the protein CASSSSTDLNEKLFF. The whole variable domain, filled in from reference TRBV28 and TRBJ1-4, reads DVKVTQSSRYLVKRTGEKVFLECVQDMDHENMFWYRQDPGLGLRLIYFSYDVKMKEKGDIPEGYSVSREKKERFSLILESASTNQTSMYLCASSSSTDLNEKLFFGSGTQLSVL.

The chain couples TRBV6-2 or TRBV6-3 to TRBJ2-1; TRBD2 aligns across 8 bases. CDR3 length equals 16 residues. Germline assignment: CDR1 MNHEY and CDR2 SVGEGT. Germline trimming cut 5 bases from V and 6 bases from J; bases unmatched to any gene: 12. CDR3 region: CASSPLLAGGGNEQFF. The DNA of the CDR3 is TGTGCCAGCAGTCCCCTTCTAGCGGGTGGGGGCAATGAGCAGTTCTTC.

V gene TRBV5-4 combines with J gene TRBJ1-1; no clear D gene. The CDR3 covers 13 residues. Trimming left V 1 base short and J 6 bases short, with 10 bases between. In germline, CDR1 is SGHNT, CDR2 YYREEE (reference sequence). Here the CDR3 reads CASSLQSGAEAFF. For the CDR3, the DNA is TGTGCCAGCAGCTTGCAGTCAGGCGCTGAAGCTTTCTTT.

This chain connects TRBV19 to TRBJ2-1; maybe TRBD2 (6 bases). This CDR3 has 16 residues. The V and J ends lost 6 bases and 2 bases respectively, with 17 bases between them. Per the germline V gene, CDR1 is LNHDA and CDR2 is SQIVND (reference sequence). CDR3 in amino acids: CASSGLEQRAYNEQFF. For the CDR3, the DNA is TGTGCCAGTAGCGGTTTGGAACAGCGGGCCTACAATGAGCAGTTCTTC.

The chain combines TRBV19 with TRBJ2-1, with 9 nucleotides matching TRBD1. J gave up 8 bases and V 5 bases, and 13 bases lay outside the gene matches. Germline lookup yields CDR1 LNHDA and CDR2 SQIVND (reference sequence). The CDR3 length is 16 residues. CDR3 sequence reads: CASSSTHRGPGHEQFF. CDR3 in DNA: TGTGCCAGTAGTTCGACACACAGGGGGCCGGGGCATGAGCAGTTCTTC.

The rearrangement joins TRBV9 to TRBJ2-5, with TRBD2 matching over 11 bases. This CDR3 comprises 16 residues. Germline assignment: CDR1 SGDLS and CDR2 YYNGEE. With 0 bases clipped from V and 3 bases from J, the junction kept 4 bases outside the gene matches. The CDR3 reads CASSVEGLAAEETQYF. CDR3 DNA sequence: TGTGCCAGCAGCGTAGAGGGACTAGCGGCAGAAGAGACCCAGTACTTC.

The chain combines TRBV28 with TRBJ2-5, with 7 bases aligning to TRBD2. CDR1 and CDR2 from the germline V gene are MDHEN and SYDVKM. The CDR3 covers 15 residues. Trimming took 4 bases from V and 1 from J; bases not matched to a gene: 6. CDR3 DNA: TGTGCCAGCAGTTCGGGAGGTATAGTCCAAGAGACCCAGTACTTC. Translation gives CASSSGGIVQETQYF.

This chain links TRBV7-2 with TRBJ2-7; D is uncertain. The germline V and J ends were trimmed by 1 base and 2 bases, with 9 bases remaining between them. This CDR3 is 14 amino acids long. Germline assignment: CDR1 SGHTA and CDR2 FQGNSA. The CDR3 protein is CASSLGMAAYEQYF. For the CDR3, the DNA is TGTGCCAGCAGCTTAGGTATGGCAGCCTACGAGCAGTACTTC.

The chain has TRBV10-3 and TRBJ1-2; tentative D call: TRBD1 (5 bases). This CDR3 comprises 12 residues. Per germline, CDR1 ENHRY and CDR2 SYGVKD. V shed 6 bases and J shed 4 bases, with 9 bases lying between them. CDR3 DNA sequence: TGTGCCATCAGGGCGGGGGTCTATGGCTACACCTTC. It is translated as CAIRAGVYGYTF.

The table lists this clone with a count of one. The chain couples TRBV30 to TRBJ1-3; no firm D call. The V gene lost 2 bases and the J gene lost 2 bases, with 16 bases spanning the gap. The CDR3 is made up of 16 amino acids. Looked up from germline, CDR1 is GTSNPN and CDR2 is SVGIG (reference sequence). The DNA for the CDR3 is TGTGCCTGGAGTCCACCTCGGAGGTTCGCTGGAAACACCATATATTTT. As protein: CAWSPPRRFAGNTIYF.

This sequence joins TRBV30 and TRBJ2-3; D gene ambiguous. This CDR3 comprises 14 residues. V lost 3 bases, J lost 4 bases, and 14 bases lay in between. Germline V gene sequence: CDR1 GTSNPN, CDR2 SVGIG (reference sequence). The CDR3 loop is CAWSKKVTPDTQYF. CDR3 DNA: TGTGCCTGGAGCAAAAAAGTCACTCCAGATACGCAGTATTTT. The whole variable domain, filled in from reference TRBV30 and TRBJ2-3, reads SQTIHQWPATLVQPVGSPLSLECTVEGTSNPNLYWYRQAAGRGLQLLFYSVGIGQISSEVPQNLSASRPQDRQFILSSKKLLLSDSGFYLCAWSKKVTPDTQYFGPGTRLTVL.

This clone was detected a few times. This chain links TRBV10-3 with TRBJ2-1; 8 bases match TRBD2. After removal of 4 bases from V and 6 bases from J, the junction contained 17 bases not matched to a gene. This CDR3 comprises 18 residues. Germline V gene lookup returns CDR1 ENHRY and CDR2 SYGVKD. The CDR3, as DNA: TGTGCCATCAGTGGGTCCCCTATGTTCGGGAGGGTAGGCAATGAGCAGTTCTTC. This translates into CAISGSPMFGRVGNEQFF.

The chain employs TRBV19 and TRBJ1-5, with D possibly TRBD1 on 5 matching bases. V lost 5 bases and J lost 5, with 7 bases in between. Germline-derived CDR1 and CDR2 are LNHDA and SQIVND (reference sequence). The CDR3 runs 12 residues. CDR3 amino acids: CASSPRDQPQHF. The CDR3 DNA is TGTGCCAGTAGTCCCAGGGATCAGCCCCAGCATTTT.